This T cell receptor (beta chain) appears in the sequencing data of a study of shared clonotypes between healthy human individuals. Turning to the study itself: Three plates were used per donor for CD4 naive, three for CD4 memory, two for CD8 naive and one for CD8 memory. Study results and caveats: Deeper or shallower sequencing was expected to change how clonotypes are shared among donors. The authors sampled blood alone, and tissue repertoires likely differ. Naive CD4 clonotypes overlapped across several donors at roughly 5.1%.

Trimming at V came to 5 bases and at J to 1 base, leaving 9 bases not matched to a gene. In germline, CDR1 is LGHNA, CDR2 YNFKEQ. CDR3 length: 17 amino acids. Comment on this clone: What it recognizes is unknown.

This table comes from immunoSEQ multiplex PCR, and its TCRdb copy is limited to in-frame clones, with some not included. The sample carries approximately 2.3 million clones, approximately 95% recorded once. The sequenced sample consisted of naive CD4+ T cells from PBMCs. Subset given: CD45RA+ positively selected. The V and J genes are TRBV4-2 and TRBJ2-1, with 9 bases matching TRBD2. The source of this sequence is a man between 18 and 29 years old in good health. Some clones in this sample may be carry-over from other donors' samples. As DNA, the CDR3 is TGTGCCAGCAGCGCGACTAGCGGTATTATTTCCTACAATGAGCAGTTCTTC. Its translation is CASSATSGIISYNEQFF.